Listed here are 8 T cell receptor beta chains from one sample, sequenced in a study of shared clonotypes between healthy human individuals (dated by TCRdb to 2019 to 2021). The library relied on the immunoSEQ multiplex PCR assay. As stored in TCRdb, this immuneACCESS dataset retains in-frame rearrangements with V and J assigned. A fraction of the clones does not appear; measured against another copy, unresolved V genes explain less than half of the discrepancy, and the remainder lacks a known reason. Across this sample there are roughly 2,000,000 clones, with just under 95% seen only once. The ten largest clones capture approximately 1.6% of the sample. For the CD8 naive samples, CD45RO-negative cells were positively selected for CCR7, yielding a CD45RA+CCR7+ population from which TemRA cells were excluded. What was sequenced was naive CD8+ T cells from PBMCs. In light of the paper, this sample's cell subset or site label describes: CD45RA+CCR7+. The source is a man younger than 30 in good health. Some clones in this sample may be carry-over from other donors' samples.

V usage is TRBV10-1 and J usage is TRBJ2-1, with 11 bases lining up with TRBD2. CDR1 and CDR2 from the germline V gene are WNHNN and SYGVQD (reference sequence). J was trimmed by 6 bases and V by 3 bases; bases with no gene match: 4. The CDR3 covers 15 residues. CDR3: CASSDGLAGLNEQFF. CDR3 sequence (DNA): TGCGCCAGCAGTGACGGACTAGCGGGTCTCAATGAGCAGTTCTTC.

The V gene is TRBV7-9, the J gene TRBJ2-1; 9 bases are shared with TRBD1. The germline gives CDR1 SEHNR, CDR2 FQNEAQ (reference sequence). Unmatched junction bases numbered 8, after V lost 5 bases and J lost 9 bases. The CDR3 loop spans 14 amino acids. The DNA for the CDR3 is TGTGCCAGCAGCGAACCGGGACAGGGTTCTGAGCAGTTCTTC. Residues: CASSEPGQGSEQFF.

This rearrangement joins TRBV7-9 to TRBJ2-5; the match to TRBD2 covers 8 bases. The J segment lost 4 bases and the V segment lost 5 bases, leaving 9 bases of the junction unmatched. The CDR3 length is 15 residues. Germline assignment: CDR1 SEHNR and CDR2 FQNEAQ (reference sequence). In DNA form, the CDR3 reads TGTGCCAGCAGCCCCGCCGGGGCGGGAGGAGAGACCCAGTACTTC. It is translated as CASSPAGAGGETQYF.

A remark on this clone: Distinct nucleotide sequences in the sample also encode this CDR3. The chain combines TRBV29-1 with TRBJ2-1; 8 bases are shared with TRBD1. This CDR3 is 12 amino acids long. From germline, CDR1 is SQVTM and CDR2 ANQGSEA. The ends lost 7 bases at V and 4 bases at J; junction bases unmatched: 3. The DNA for the CDR3 is TGCAGCGCCAGGACAGGGTACAATGAGCAGTTCTTC. Translation gives CSARTGYNEQFF.

The V and J genes are TRBV19 and TRBJ1-2; TRBD1 matches at 8 bases. CDR1 and CDR2 (germline): LNHDA, SQIVND (reference sequence). This CDR3 is built from 14 residues. Trimming removed 8 bases from V and 7 bases from J; junction bases left unmatched: 12. The CDR3 DNA is TGTGCCAGTTGGACCCGGACAGGGTACTTTGGCTACACCTTC. The encoded protein is CASWTRTGYFGYTF.

This clone has only one observation. The V call is TRBV7-9, the J call TRBJ2-3, with 8 bases identical to TRBD1. The CDR3 spans 14 residues. Germline trimming cut 1 base from V and 6 bases from J; bases unmatched to any gene: 3. CDR1 is SEHNR and CDR2 is FQNEAQ in the germline V gene (reference sequence). The chain's CDR3 is CASSLEDRVDTQYF. The CDR3 coding sequence is TGTGCCAGCAGCTTAGAGGACAGGGTTGATACGCAGTATTTT. Variable domain in full (rest from reference TRBV7-9 and TRBJ2-3): DTGVSQNPRHKITKRGQNVTFRCDPISEHNRLYWYRQTLGQGPEFLTYFQNEAQLEKSRLLSDRFSAERPKGSFSTLEIQRTEQGDSAMYLCASSLEDRVDTQYFGPGTRLTVL.

The chain has TRBV7-8 and TRBJ1-4; 8 bases match TRBD1. Germline V gene data show CDR1 as SGHVS and CDR2 as FQNEAQ. CDR3 length equals 14 residues. The V gene end was trimmed by 3 bases and the J gene end by 5 bases; junction bases not matched to a gene: 2. The CDR3: CASSLTGVNEKLFF. DNA for the CDR3: TGTGCCAGCAGCTTGACAGGGGTAAATGAAAAACTGTTTTTT.

The sample holds one count of this clone. The chain combines TRBV5-6 with TRBJ1-2; 8 bases fit TRBD1. The CDR3 totals 14 residues. The J segment lost 5 bases and the V segment lost 7 bases, leaving 10 bases of the junction unmatched. The V gene's germline CDR1 is SGHDT and CDR2 YYEEEE. CDR3 protein: CASAPTGGGYGYTF. The CDR3 bases are TGTGCCAGCGCACCTACAGGGGGTGGATATGGCTACACCTTC.